These 4 T cell receptor beta chains came from one sample sequenced in a study of neurological immune-mediated disorders. Via MiXCR, TCRdb re-called the 5' RACE reads, giving one row per CDR3 protein. Of 60,000 to 85,000 distinct CDR3 sequences listed, 4% to 6% were seen once; the top ten hold less than 2.5%. The sequencing input was PBMCs. The receptors here all came from a woman aged 25 to 39 with multiple sclerosis.

The chain recombines TRBV19 with TRBJ1-1, with a tentative D call TRBD1 (5 bases). In germline, CDR1 is LNHDA, CDR2 SQIVND (reference sequence). The CDR3 runs to 14 residues. V was cut by 8 bases and J by 1 base, with 14 bases left in between. CDR3 sequence reads: CASREGHRNTEAFF. Written as DNA, the CDR3 is TGTGCCAGTCGGGAGGGGCATAGGAACACTGAAGCTTTCTTT.

The chain employs TRBV27 and TRBJ1-2; a weak D match, TRBD1 (5 bases). Germline CDR1 reads MNHEY; CDR2 reads SMNVEV (reference sequence). The CDR3 is 15 residues long. The V gene lost 6 bases and the J gene lost 4 bases, with 18 bases spanning the gap. CDR3 bases: TGTGCCAGCAGAATGGGAGCCGGGGGTAGCTATGGCTACACCTTC. Protein product: CASRMGAGGSYGYTF.

This clonotype was detected ten times or more. The chain joins TRBV24-1 to TRBJ2-2; D perhaps matches TRBD1 (6 bases). V lost 6 bases to trimming and J lost 3 bases, with 10 bases between them. The CDR3 totals 14 residues. In germline, CDR1 is KGHDR, CDR2 SFDVKD. DNA of the CDR3: TGTGCCACCAGTTCTAACAGGGACACCGGGGAGCTGTTTTTT. Its protein product is CATSSNRDTGELFF.

CDR3: CSAPGGGGFQETQYF. CDR3 DNA sequence: TGCAGTGCCCCGGGGGGGGGCGGGTTTCAAGAGACCCAGTACTTC. The V gene is TRBV20-1, the J gene TRBJ2-5; TRBD2 matches 8 bases. The CDR3 length is 15 residues. The V segment lost 6 bases and the J segment 2 bases; nucleotides outside the gene matches: 11. CDR1 DFQATT and CDR2 SNEGSKA come from the germline V gene (reference sequence).